Listed here is a single T cell receptor (beta chain). Its antigen is not known. Peripheral blood genomic DNA, not sorted cells or RNA, was the template. The V gene's germline CDR1 is SGHDT and CDR2 YYEEEE. There are 16 residues in the CDR3. The V and J ends lost 2 bases and 9 bases respectively, with 21 bases between them. Rearranged V-D-J TRB sequences were amplified with a mixed TRB-A/B primer pool. In TCRdb, the multiplex PCR reads were re-called with MiXCR into one record per CDR3 protein. The sample consists of around 9,000 distinct CDR3 sequences, under 50% of them appearing once. The data stem from a study of T cell repertoires in aging, cancer and after chemotherapy. In the study overall: The full dataset contained 8.5 million to 10 million TCR reads. General study findings and limits: In each cancer cohort, median generation probability increased across chemotherapy, suggesting thymic output rebounded. Untreated cancer patients had significantly lower blood TCR diversity than age-matched healthy donors. In healthy donors, age-related TCR diversity loss mainly reflected lost richness.

Sequenced input: blood. This sequence originates from a human donor with a solid tumor. The V call is TRBV5-6, the J call TRBJ2-1, with D perhaps TRBD1 or TRBD2 (5 bases each). The CDR3 region has the DNA TGTGCCAGCAGCTTATGGGGACGGCTAGTGTTTGGTGAGCAGTTCTTC. This translates into CASSLWGRLVFGEQFF. The full variable domain, with the rest looked up from reference TRBV5-6 and TRBJ2-1, is DAGVTQSPTHLIKTRGQQVTLRCSPKSGHDTVSWYQQALGQGPQFIFQYYEEEERQRGNFPDRFSGHQFPNYSSELNVNALLLGDSALYLCASSLWGRLVFGEQFFGPGTRLTVL.